This TCR beta chain comes out of a study of blood T cell repertoires in COVID-19. About the research overall: Spain, Italy and the United States supplied samples that represented acute and convalescent COVID-19. PBMCs, B-cell-depleted T cells, or T cells provided the cDNA or gDNA that made up the material.

This CDR3 has 15 residues. The germline V gene encodes CDR1 MNHEY and CDR2 SVGEGT. V was clipped by 6 bases and J by 5 bases, with 19 bases between them. As handled by the study authors: Reference gene primers were amplified, and this amplification served to estimate nucleated cell counts. Sequenced by immunoSEQ multiplex PCR; TCRdb stores in-frame clones only, minus some. That table is the source of V, J and clone size, and D and trimming were worked out from the DNA. The sample has around 270,000 clones, 70% to 90% seen once; the top ten hold less than 3%. Sequenced input: peripheral blood. The TCR was taken from a woman aged 45-65 years with acute or convalescent COVID-19. This chain links TRBV6-2 or TRBV6-3 with TRBJ1-2; D call uncertain. In DNA form, the CDR3 reads TGTGCCAGCAGCCCACGAACGGGGTTGTGGTATGGCTACACCTTC. Protein sequence: CASSPRTGLWYGYTF.